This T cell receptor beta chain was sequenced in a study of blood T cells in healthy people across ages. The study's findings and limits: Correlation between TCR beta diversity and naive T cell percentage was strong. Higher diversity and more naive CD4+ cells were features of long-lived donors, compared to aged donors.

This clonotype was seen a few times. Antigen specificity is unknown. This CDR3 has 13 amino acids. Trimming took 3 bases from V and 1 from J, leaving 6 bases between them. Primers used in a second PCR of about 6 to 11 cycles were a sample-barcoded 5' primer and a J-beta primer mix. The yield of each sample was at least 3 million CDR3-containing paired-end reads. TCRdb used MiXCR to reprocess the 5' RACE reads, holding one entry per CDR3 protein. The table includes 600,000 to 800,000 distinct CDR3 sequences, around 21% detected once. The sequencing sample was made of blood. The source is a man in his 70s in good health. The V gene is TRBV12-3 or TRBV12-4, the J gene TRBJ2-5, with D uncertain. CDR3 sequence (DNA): TGTGCCAGCAGTTTTCACACCCAAGAGACCCAGTACTTC. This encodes CASSFHTQETQYF.